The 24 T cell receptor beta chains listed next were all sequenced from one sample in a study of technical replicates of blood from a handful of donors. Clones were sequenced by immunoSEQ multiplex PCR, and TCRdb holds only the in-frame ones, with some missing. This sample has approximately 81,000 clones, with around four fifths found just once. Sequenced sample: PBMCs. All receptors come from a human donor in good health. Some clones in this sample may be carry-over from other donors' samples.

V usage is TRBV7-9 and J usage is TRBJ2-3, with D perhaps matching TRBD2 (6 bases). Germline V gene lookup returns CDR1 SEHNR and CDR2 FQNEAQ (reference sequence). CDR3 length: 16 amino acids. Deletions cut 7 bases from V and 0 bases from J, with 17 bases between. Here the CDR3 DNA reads TGTGCCAGCACCAGGGTTAGCGGTCCTAGCACAGATACGCAGTATTTT. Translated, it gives CASTRVSGPSTDTQYF. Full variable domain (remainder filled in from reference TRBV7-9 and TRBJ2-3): DTGVSQNPRHKITKRGQNVTFRCDPISEHNRLYWYRQTLGQGPEFLTYFQNEAQLEKSRLLSDRFSAERPKGSFSTLEIQRTEQGDSAMYLCASTRVSGPSTDTQYFGPGTRLTVL.

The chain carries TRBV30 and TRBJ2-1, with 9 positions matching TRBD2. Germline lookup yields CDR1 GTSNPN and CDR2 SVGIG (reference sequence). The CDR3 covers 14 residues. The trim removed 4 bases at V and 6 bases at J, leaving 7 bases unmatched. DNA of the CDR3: TGTGCCTGGACCCTAGCGGGAAATTTCAATGAGCAGTTCTTC. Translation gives CAWTLAGNFNEQFF.

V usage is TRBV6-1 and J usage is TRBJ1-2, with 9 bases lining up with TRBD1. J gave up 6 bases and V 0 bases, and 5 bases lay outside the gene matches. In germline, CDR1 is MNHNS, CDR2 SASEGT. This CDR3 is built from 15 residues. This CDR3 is CASSEAVTGGDGYTF. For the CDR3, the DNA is TGTGCCAGCAGTGAAGCGGTGACAGGGGGAGATGGCTACACCTTC.

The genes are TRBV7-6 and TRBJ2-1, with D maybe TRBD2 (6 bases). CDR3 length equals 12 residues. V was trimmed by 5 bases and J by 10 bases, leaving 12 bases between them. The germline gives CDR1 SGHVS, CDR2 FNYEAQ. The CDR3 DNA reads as TGTGCCAGCAGCCTCGCAGCGGGCGAGCAGTTCTTC. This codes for CASSLAAGEQFF.

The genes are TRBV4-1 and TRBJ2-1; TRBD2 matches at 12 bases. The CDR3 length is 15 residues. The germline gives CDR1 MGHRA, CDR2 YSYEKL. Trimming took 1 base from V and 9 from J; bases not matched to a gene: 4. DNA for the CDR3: TGCGCCAGCAGCCAAGGACTAGCGGGAGTTGGTGAGCAGTTCTTC. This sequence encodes CASSQGLAGVGEQFF.

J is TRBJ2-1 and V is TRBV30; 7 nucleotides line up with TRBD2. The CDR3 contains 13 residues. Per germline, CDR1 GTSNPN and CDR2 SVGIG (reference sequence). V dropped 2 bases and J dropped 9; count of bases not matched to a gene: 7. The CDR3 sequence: CAWSTGGGSEQFF. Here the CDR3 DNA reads TGTGCCTGGAGTACCGGGGGAGGGTCTGAGCAGTTCTTC.

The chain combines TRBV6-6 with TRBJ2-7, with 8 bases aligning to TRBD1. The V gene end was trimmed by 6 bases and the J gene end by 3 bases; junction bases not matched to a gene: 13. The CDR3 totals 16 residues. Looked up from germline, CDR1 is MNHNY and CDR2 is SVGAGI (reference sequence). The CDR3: CASSPRRQGWNYEQYF. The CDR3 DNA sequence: TGTGCCAGCAGCCCCCGTAGACAGGGGTGGAACTACGAGCAGTACTTC.

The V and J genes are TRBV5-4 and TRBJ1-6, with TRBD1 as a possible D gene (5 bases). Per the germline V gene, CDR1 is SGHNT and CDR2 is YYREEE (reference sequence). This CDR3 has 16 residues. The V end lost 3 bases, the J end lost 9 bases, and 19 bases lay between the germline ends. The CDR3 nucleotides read TGTGCCAGCAGCTCCTTTGCCACAGGCTGGGGTTCACCCCTCCACTTT. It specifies CASSSFATGWGSPLHF.

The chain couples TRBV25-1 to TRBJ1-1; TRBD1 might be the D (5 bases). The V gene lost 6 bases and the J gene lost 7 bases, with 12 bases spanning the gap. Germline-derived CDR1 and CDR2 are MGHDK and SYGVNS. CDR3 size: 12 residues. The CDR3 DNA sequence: TGTGCCAGCAGCCAAGGGGTCCTTGAAGCTTTCTTT. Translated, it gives CASSQGVLEAFF.

DNA of the CDR3: TGTGCCAGCAGCACGGGACACCAATACGAGCAGTACTTC. Translated: CASSTGHQYEQYF. This chain uses TRBV6-5 with TRBJ2-7; possibly TRBD1 for D (6 bases). The length of the CDR3 is 13 residues. Germline loops: CDR1 MNHEY, CDR2 SVGAGI. V lost 6 bases and J 4 bases, leaving 13 bases between the germline ends.

This CDR3 reads CASSQGTSGRASAGELFF. The CDR3 DNA is TGCGCCAGCAGCCAAGGGACTAGCGGGAGGGCCTCGGCCGGGGAGCTGTTTTTT. V is TRBV4-3 and J is TRBJ2-2, with 15 bases fitting TRBD2. V lost 1 base and J lost 6; bases outside the gene matches: 6. Germline CDR1 and CDR2: LGHNA and YSLEER. CDR3 length equals 18 residues.

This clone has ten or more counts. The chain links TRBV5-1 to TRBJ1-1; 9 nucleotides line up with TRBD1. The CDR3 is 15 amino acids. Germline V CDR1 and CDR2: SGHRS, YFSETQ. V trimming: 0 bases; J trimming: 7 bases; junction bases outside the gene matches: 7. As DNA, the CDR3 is TGCGCCAGCAGCTTGGTGGGGAGGACAGGGGATGAAGCTTTCTTT. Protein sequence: CASSLVGRTGDEAFF.

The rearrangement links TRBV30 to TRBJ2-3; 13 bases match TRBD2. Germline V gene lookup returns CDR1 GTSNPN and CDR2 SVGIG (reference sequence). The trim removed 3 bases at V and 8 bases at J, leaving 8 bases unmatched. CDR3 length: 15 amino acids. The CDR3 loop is CAWRLLAGGPVTQYF. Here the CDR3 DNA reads TGTGCCTGGAGACTACTAGCGGGAGGGCCCGTTACGCAGTATTTT.

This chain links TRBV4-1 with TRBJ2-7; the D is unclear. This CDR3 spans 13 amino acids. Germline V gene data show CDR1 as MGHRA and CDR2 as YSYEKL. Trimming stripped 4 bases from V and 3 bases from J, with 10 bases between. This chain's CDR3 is CASSPYLGYEQYF. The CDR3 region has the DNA TGCGCCAGCAGCCCCTACCTAGGCTACGAGCAGTACTTC.

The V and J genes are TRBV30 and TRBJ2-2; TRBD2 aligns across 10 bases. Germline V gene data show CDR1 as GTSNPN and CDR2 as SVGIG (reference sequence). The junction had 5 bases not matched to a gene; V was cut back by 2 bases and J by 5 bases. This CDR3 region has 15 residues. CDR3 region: CAWSKREGRTGELFF. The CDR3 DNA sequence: TGTGCCTGGAGTAAGCGGGAGGGCCGGACCGGGGAGCTGTTTTTT.

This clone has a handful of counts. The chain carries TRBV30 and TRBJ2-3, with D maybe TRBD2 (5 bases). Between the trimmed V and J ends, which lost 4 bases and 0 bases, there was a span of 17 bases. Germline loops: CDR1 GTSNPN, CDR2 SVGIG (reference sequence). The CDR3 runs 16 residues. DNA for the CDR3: TGTGCCTGGAAGGTCCCGGACTCTTCTAGCACAGATACGCAGTATTTT. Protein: CAWKVPDSSSTDTQYF.

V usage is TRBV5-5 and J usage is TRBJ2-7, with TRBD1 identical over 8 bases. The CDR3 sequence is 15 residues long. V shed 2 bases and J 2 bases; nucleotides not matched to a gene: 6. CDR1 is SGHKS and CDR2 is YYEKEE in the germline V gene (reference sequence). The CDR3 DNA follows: TGTGCCAGCAGCTTCTCTGGGGACAGGACCTACGAGCAGTACTTC. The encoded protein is CASSFSGDRTYEQYF.

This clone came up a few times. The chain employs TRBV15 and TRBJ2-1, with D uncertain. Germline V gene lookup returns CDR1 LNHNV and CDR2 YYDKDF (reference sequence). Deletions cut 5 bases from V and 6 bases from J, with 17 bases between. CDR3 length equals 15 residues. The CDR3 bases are TGTGCCACCAGCGATGAGCGCCCCCCCGGCAATGAGCAGTTCTTC. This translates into CATSDERPPGNEQFF. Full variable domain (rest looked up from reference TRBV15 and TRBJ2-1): DAMVIQNPRYQVTQFGKPVTLSCSQTLNHNVMYWYQQKSSQAPKLLFHYYDKDFNNEADTPDNFQSRRPNTSFCFLDIRSPGLGDTAMYLCATSDERPPGNEQFFGPGTRLTVL.

CDR3 loop: CASRRRDEQYF. CDR3 bases: TGTGCCAGCAGGAGGAGGGACGAGCAGTACTTC. The J gene is TRBJ2-7, the V gene TRBV6-6; D might be TRBD2 (6 bases). The CDR3 is 11 residues long. In germline, CDR1 is MNHNY, CDR2 SVGAGI (reference sequence). V shed 6 bases and J shed 5 bases, with 8 bases lying between them.

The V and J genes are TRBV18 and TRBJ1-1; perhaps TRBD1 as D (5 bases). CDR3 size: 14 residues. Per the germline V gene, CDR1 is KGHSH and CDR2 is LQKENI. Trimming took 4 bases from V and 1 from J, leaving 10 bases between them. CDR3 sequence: CASSQQERNTEAFF. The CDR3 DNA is TGTGCCAGCTCACAACAGGAGAGGAACACTGAAGCTTTCTTT.

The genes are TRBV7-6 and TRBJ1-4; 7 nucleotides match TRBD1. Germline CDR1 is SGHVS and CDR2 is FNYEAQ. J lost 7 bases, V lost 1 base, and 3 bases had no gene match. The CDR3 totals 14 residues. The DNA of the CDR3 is TGTGCCAGCAGCTTAGGACAGGGATCTGAAAAACTGTTTTTT. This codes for CASSLGQGSEKLFF.

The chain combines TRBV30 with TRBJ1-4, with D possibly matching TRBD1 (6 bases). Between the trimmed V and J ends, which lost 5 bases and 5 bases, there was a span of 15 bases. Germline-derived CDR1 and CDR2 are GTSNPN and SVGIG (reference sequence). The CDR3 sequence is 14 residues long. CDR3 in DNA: TGTGCCTGGGGGGCCGGTACAGGGAATGAAAAACTGTTTTTT. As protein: CAWGAGTGNEKLFF.

The CDR3 protein is CASLRTSSGNTIYF. Written as DNA, the CDR3 is TGTGCCAGCCTTAGGACATCCTCTGGAAACACCATATATTTT. V gene TRBV5-8 combines with J gene TRBJ1-3, with D tentatively TRBD1 (5 bases). This CDR3 has 14 amino acids. Germline loops: CDR1 SGHTS, CDR2 YDEGEE. With 7 bases removed from V and 0 bases from J, the gap between germline ends came to 11 bases.

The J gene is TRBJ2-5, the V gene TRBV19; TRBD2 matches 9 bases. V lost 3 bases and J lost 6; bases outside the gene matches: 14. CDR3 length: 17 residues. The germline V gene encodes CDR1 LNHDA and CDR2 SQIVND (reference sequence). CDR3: CASSIPHDSGSPKTQYF. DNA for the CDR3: TGTGCCAGTAGTATCCCCCATGATAGCGGGAGTCCGAAGACCCAGTACTTC.